This T cell receptor beta chain was profiled in a study of blood T cell repertoires in COVID-19. Turning to the study itself: Acute and convalescent COVID-19 specimens originated in the United States, Italy and Spain. Sources were T cells, B-cell-depleted T cells, or PBMCs; the material itself was cDNA or gDNA.

Authors' data handling: Reference gene primer amplification gave estimated nucleated cell counts. Using immunoSEQ multiplex PCR, the repertoire was profiled, and TCRdb retains in-frame clones only, with some absent. V, J and clone size reflect that table, while D and trimming were determined from the DNA. The sample lists about 100,000 clones; roughly 88% were seen once. The CDR3 consists of 13 residues. Per germline, CDR1 KGHDR and CDR2 SFDVKD. The junction had 2 bases not matched to a gene; V was cut back by 5 bases and J by 6 bases. Sequenced: peripheral blood. The V and J genes are TRBV24-1 and TRBJ1-2; 10 bases are shared with TRBD1. The TCR was taken from a human donor in a cohort sampled during active COVID-19. Here the CDR3 DNA reads TGTGCCACCAGTGTGACAGGGGGCCATGGCTACACCTTC. It specifies CATSVTGGHGYTF.